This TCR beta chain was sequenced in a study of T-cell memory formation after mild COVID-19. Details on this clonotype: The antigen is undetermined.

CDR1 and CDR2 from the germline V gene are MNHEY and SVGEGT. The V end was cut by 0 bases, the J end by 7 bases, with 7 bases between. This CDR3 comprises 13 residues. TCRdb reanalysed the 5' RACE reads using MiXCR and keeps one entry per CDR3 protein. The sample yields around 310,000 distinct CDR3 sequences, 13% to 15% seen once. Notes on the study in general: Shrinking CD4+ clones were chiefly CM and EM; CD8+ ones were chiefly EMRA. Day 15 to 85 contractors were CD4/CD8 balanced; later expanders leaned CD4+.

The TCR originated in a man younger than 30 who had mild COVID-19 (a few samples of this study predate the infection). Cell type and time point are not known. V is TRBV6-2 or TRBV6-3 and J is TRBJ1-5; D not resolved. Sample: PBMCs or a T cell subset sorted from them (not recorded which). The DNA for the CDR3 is TGTGCCAGCAGTTACTCGAGTCCCCAGCCCCAGCATTTT. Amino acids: CASSYSSPQPQHF.